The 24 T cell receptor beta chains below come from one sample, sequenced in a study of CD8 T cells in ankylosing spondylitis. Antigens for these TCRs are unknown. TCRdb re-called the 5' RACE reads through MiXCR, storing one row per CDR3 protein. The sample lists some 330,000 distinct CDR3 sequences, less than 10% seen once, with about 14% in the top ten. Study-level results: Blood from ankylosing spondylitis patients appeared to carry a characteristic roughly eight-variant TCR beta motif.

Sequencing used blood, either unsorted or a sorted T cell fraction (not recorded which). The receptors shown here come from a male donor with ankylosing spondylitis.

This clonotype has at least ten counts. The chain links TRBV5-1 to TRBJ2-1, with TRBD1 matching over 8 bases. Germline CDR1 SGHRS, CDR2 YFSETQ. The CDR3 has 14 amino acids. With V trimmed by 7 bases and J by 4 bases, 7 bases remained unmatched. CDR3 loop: CASCRDRSYNEQFF. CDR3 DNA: TGCGCCAGCTGCCGGGACAGGTCTTACAATGAGCAGTTCTTC.

In nucleotides, the CDR3 is TGTGCCAGCAGTTACCCCAGGGACAGGGATGAGACCCAGTACTTC. Translation: CASSYPRDRDETQYF. The J gene is TRBJ2-5, the V gene TRBV6-5; 9 bases fit TRBD1. The CDR3 is made up of 15 amino acids. J gave up 5 bases and V 2 bases, and 6 bases lay outside the gene matches. Per germline, CDR1 MNHEY and CDR2 SVGAGI.

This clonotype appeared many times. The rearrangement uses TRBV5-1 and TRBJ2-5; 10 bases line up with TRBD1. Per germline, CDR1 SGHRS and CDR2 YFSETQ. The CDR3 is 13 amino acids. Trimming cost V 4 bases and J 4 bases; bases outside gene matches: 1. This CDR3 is CASSGDRGETQYF. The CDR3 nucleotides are TGCGCCAGCAGCGGGGACAGGGGAGAGACCCAGTACTTC.

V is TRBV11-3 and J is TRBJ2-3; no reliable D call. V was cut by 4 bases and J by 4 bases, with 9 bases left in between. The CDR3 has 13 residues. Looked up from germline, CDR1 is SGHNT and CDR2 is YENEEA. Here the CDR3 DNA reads TGTGCCAGCAGCTCCCAGGATCCAGATACGCAGTATTTT. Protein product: CASSSQDPDTQYF.

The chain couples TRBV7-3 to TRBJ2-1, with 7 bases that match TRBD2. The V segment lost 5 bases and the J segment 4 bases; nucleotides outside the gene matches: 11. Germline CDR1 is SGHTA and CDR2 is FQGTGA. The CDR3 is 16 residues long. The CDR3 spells CASSPPGLGAYNEQFF. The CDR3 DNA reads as TGTGCCAGCAGCCCACCCGGACTAGGAGCTTACAATGAGCAGTTCTTC.

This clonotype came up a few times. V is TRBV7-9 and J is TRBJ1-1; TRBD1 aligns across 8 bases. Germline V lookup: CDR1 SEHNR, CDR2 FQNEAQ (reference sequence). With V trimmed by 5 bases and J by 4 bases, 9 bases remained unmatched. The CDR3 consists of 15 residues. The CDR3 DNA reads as TGTGCCAGCAGCCTCGGACAGGGAGAACTCACTGAAGCTTTCTTT. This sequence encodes CASSLGQGELTEAFF.

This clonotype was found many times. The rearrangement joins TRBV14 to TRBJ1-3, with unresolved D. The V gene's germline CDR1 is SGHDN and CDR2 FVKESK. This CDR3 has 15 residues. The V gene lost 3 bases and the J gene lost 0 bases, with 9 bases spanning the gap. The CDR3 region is CASSQAMGSGNTIYF. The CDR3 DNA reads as TGTGCCAGCAGCCAGGCCATGGGCTCTGGAAACACCATATATTTT.

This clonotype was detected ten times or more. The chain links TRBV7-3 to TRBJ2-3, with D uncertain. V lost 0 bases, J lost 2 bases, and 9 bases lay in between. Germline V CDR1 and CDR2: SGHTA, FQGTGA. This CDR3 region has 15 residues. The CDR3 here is CASSLTRRPTDTQYF. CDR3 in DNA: TGTGCCAGCAGCTTAACGAGGCGGCCCACAGATACGCAGTATTTT.

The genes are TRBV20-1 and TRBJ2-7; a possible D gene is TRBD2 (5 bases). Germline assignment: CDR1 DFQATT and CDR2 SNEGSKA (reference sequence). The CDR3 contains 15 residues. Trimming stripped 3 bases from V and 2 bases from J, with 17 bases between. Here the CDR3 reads CSASPRGKGAYEQYF. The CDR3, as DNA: TGCAGTGCTAGCCCCAGAGGGAAGGGCGCCTACGAGCAGTACTTC.

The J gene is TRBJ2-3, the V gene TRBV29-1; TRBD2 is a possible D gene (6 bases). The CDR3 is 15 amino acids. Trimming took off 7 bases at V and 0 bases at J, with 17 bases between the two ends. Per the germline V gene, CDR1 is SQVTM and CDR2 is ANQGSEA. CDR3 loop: CSEREGTSSTDTQYF. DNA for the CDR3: TGCAGCGAGCGCGAAGGGACTTCTAGCACAGATACGCAGTATTTT.

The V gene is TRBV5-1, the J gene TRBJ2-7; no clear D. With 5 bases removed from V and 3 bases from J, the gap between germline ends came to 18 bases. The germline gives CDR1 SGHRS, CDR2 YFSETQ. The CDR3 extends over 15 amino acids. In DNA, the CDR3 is TGCGCCAGCAGGCGGTCACCCTCCGACCTCTACGAGCAGTACTTC. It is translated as CASRRSPSDLYEQYF.

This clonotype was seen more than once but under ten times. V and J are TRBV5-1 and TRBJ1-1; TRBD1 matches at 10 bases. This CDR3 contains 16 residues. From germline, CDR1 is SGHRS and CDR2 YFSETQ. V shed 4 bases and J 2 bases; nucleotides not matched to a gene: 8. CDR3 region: CASSPGTGVFNTEAFF. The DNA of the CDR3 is TGCGCCAGCAGCCCCGGGACAGGGGTCTTCAACACTGAAGCTTTCTTT.

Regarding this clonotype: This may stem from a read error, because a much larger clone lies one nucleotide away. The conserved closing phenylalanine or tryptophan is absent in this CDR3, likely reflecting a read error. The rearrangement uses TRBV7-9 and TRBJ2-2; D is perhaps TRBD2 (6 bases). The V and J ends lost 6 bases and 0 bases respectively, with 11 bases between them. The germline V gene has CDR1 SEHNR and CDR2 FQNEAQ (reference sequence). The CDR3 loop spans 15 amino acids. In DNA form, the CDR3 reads TGTGCCAGCAGACCACGGGAGACGAACACCGGGGAGCTGTTTTCT. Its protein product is CASRPRETNTGELFS.

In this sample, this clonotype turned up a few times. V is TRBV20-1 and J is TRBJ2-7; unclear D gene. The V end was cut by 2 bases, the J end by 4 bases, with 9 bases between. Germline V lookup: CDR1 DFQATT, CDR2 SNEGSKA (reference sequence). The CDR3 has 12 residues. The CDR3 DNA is TGCAGTGCTAGACTAGTGGGGTACGAGCAGTACTTC. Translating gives CSARLVGYEQYF.

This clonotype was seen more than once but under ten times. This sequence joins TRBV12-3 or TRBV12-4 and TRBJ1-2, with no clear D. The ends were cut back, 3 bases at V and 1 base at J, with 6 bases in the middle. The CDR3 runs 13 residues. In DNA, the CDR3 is TGTGCCAGCAGTTTGCAGAGTAACTATGGCTACACCTTC. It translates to CASSLQSNYGYTF.

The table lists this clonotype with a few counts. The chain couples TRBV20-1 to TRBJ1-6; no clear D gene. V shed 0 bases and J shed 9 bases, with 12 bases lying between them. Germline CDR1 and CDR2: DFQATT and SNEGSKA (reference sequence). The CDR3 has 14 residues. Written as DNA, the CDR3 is TGCAGTGCTAGAGATATAGGGTTGTTTTCACCCCTCCACTTT. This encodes CSARDIGLFSPLHF.

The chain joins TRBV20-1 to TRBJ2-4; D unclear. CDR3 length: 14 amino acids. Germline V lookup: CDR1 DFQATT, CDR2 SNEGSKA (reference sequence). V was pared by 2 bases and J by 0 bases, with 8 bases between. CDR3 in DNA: TGCAGTGCTAGACGGTCCCTAGCCAAAAACATTCAGTACTTC. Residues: CSARRSLAKNIQYF.

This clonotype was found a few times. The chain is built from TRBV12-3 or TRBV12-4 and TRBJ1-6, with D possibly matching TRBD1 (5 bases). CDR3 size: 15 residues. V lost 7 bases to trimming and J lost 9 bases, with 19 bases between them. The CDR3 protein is CASTRWLEGFSPLHF. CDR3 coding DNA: TGTGCCAGCACCCGGTGGTTGGAGGGGTTTTCACCCCTCCACTTT.

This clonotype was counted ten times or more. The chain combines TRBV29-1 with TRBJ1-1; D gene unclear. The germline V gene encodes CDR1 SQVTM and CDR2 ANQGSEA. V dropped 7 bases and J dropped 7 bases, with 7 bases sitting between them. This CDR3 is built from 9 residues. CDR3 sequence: CSGGSEAFF. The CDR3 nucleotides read TGCAGCGGAGGAAGTGAAGCTTTCTTT.

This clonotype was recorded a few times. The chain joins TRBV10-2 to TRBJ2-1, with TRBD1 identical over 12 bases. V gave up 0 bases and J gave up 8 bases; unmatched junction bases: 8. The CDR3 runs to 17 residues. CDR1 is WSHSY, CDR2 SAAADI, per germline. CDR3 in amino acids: CASSESGTGGFVDEQFF. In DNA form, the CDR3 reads TGCGCCAGCAGTGAGTCCGGGACAGGGGGCTTCGTCGATGAGCAGTTCTTC.

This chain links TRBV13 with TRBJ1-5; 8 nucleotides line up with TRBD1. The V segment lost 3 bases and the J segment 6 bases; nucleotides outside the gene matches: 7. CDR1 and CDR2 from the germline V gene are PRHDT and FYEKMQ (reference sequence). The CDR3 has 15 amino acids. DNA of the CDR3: TGTGCCAGCAGCTTGGGCAGGGGGCTCGGTCAGCCCCAGCATTTT. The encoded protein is CASSLGRGLGQPQHF.

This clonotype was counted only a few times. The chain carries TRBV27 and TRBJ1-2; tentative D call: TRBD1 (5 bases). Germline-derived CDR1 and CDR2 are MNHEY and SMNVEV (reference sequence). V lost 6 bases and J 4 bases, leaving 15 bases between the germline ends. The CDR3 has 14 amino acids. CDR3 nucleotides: TGTGCCAGCAGCCGGGGCACCTCTCCCTATGGCTACACCTTC. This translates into CASSRGTSPYGYTF.

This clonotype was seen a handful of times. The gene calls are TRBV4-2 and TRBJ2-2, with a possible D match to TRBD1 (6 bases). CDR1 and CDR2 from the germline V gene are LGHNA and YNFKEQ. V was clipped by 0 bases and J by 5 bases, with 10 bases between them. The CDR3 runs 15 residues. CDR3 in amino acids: CASSQDQQGTGELFF. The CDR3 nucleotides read TGTGCCAGCAGCCAAGATCAGCAGGGGACCGGGGAGCTGTTTTTT.

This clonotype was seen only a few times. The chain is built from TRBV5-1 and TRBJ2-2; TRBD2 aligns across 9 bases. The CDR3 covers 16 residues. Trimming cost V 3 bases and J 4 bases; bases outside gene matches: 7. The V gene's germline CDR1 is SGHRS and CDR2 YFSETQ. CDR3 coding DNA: TGCGCCAGCAGCTGGCATAGCGGGAGCGGCACCGGGGAGCTGTTTTTT. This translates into CASSWHSGSGTGELFF.